These 20 T cell receptor beta chains originate from one sample sequenced in a study of molecular identifiers for immune sequencing clone quantification. TCRdb reprocessed the PCR reads with MiXCR, giving one entry per CDR3 protein. The table shows 490,000 or so distinct CDR3 sequences, with roughly 26% occurring only once. The sequenced material came from naive CD8+ T cells from blood, with Jurkat cell RNA spiked in. The subset: FACS-sorted CD8+CD4-CCR7+CD45RA+ naive T cells. Every receptor here comes from a human donor in good health. Some libraries in this study had Jurkat cell RNA spiked in.

This clonotype was found a few times. This chain uses TRBV7-6 with TRBJ2-2; D possibly corresponds to TRBD2 (5 bases). Trimming pared 6 bases from V and 3 bases from J, leaving 11 bases between. Germline lookup yields CDR1 SGHVS and CDR2 FNYEAQ. The CDR3 length is 14 residues. The CDR3 DNA follows: TGTGCCAGCAGTACGGAGGAATACACCGGGGAGCTGTTTTTT. Its translation is CASSTEEYTGELFF.

Details on this clonotype: A clone one base away is much larger, so this may be a read error. CDR3 coding DNA: TGCGCCAGCAGCCAAGAGCTAGAGAGTAACTATGGCTACACCTTC. Protein sequence: CASSQELESNYGYTF. The chain combines TRBV4-3 with TRBJ1-2; D not certain. Germline V CDR1 and CDR2: LGHNA, YSLEER. CDR3 length: 15 amino acids. Trimming took 0 bases from V and 1 from J, leaving 9 bases between them.

The chain links TRBV6-2 or TRBV6-3 to TRBJ2-2; TRBD2 matches 8 bases. CDR3 length: 18 residues. The germline CDR1 and CDR2 sequences are MNHEY and SVGEGT. With 4 bases clipped from V and 1 base from J, the junction kept 11 bases outside the gene matches. CDR3 protein: CASSSPRVAGRNTGELFF. CDR3 nucleotides: TGTGCCAGCAGTTCCCCCCGGGTAGCGGGACGGAACACCGGGGAGCTGTTTTTT.

This clonotype has at least ten counts. The chain uses TRBV19 and TRBJ2-7, with TRBD1 matching 10 bases. Trimming took 4 bases from V and 4 from J; bases not matched to a gene: 7. The CDR3 is 15 amino acids. Per germline, CDR1 LNHDA and CDR2 SQIVND (reference sequence). The CDR3 DNA reads TGTGCCAGTAGTACAACGACAGGGGGCTGGTACGAGCAGTACTTC. Translation gives CASSTTTGGWYEQYF. The full variable domain, rest sourced from reference TRBV19 and TRBJ2-7, is DGGITQSPKYLFRKEGQNVTLSCEQNLNHDAMYWYRQDPGQGLRLIYYSQIVNDFQKGDIAEGYSVSREKKESFPLTVTSAQKNPTAFYLCASSTTTGGWYEQYFGPGTRLTVT.

This clonotype was observed at least ten times. The rearrangement uses TRBV6-1 and TRBJ2-7; either TRBD1 or TRBD2 may supply D (5 bases each). This CDR3 has 15 amino acids. Trimming removed 4 bases at V and 5 bases at J, with 18 bases between. Germline loops: CDR1 MNHNS, CDR2 SASEGT. The CDR3 nucleotides read TGTGCCAGCAGTGTCTTTTCCGGGACCGAGGACGAGCAGTACTTC. It yields the protein CASSVFSGTEDEQYF.

Notes on this clonotype: This may arise from a read error, as a much more abundant clone is one base away. The chain employs TRBV20-1 and TRBJ1-1, with D possibly matching TRBD1 (6 bases). Looked up from germline, CDR1 is DFQATT and CDR2 is SNEGSKA (reference sequence). The CDR3 loop spans 12 amino acids. CDR3 protein: CSARDRNTEPFF. The DNA for the CDR3 is TGCAGTGCTCGTGACAGGAACACTGAACCTTTCTTT.

This clonotype was counted only a few times. The rearrangement joins TRBV7-9 to TRBJ2-5; 9 bases are shared with TRBD1. The V gene end was trimmed by 4 bases and the J gene end by 1 base; junction bases not matched to a gene: 4. Germline V gene data show CDR1 as SEHNR and CDR2 as FQNEAQ (reference sequence). The CDR3 loop spans 15 amino acids. The CDR3 coding sequence is TGTGCCAGCAGCTCCAGGGACAGGGCCCAAGAGACCCAGTACTTC. As protein: CASSSRDRAQETQYF.

This clonotype was detected only a few times. This chain joins TRBV20-1 and TRBJ2-3; TRBD2 is a possible D gene (5 bases). Germline lookup yields CDR1 DFQATT and CDR2 SNEGSKA (reference sequence). V gave up 0 bases and J gave up 6 bases, with 13 bases separating them. CDR3 length: 14 residues. For the CDR3, the DNA is TGCAGTGCTAGAGATGCAGCGGCCCGGGATACGCAGTATTTT. This sequence encodes CSARDAAARDTQYF.

The chain uses TRBV6-6 and TRBJ1-3, with D perhaps matching TRBD1 (5 bases). The CDR3 covers 13 residues. Trimming took off 6 bases at V and 2 bases at J, with 8 bases between the two ends. The germline gives CDR1 MNHNY, CDR2 SVGAGI (reference sequence). The CDR3 reads CASSSGTGNTIYF. The CDR3 coding sequence is TGTGCCAGCAGCTCAGGGACTGGAAACACCATATATTTT.

A few counts support this clonotype. The rearrangement uses TRBV4-1 and TRBJ1-2; the D gene is possibly TRBD1 (5 bases). This CDR3 has 16 amino acids. Per the germline V gene, CDR1 is MGHRA and CDR2 is YSYEKL. Trimming cost V 0 bases and J 1 base, with 12 bases left between them. The CDR3 sequence is CASSQEVTGVNYGYTF. CDR3 bases: TGCGCCAGCAGCCAAGAGGTAACAGGCGTTAACTATGGCTACACCTTC.

This clonotype was detected only a few times. The gene calls are TRBV10-2 and TRBJ2-7; 7 nucleotides line up with TRBD1. Germline CDR1 WSHSY, CDR2 SAAADI. V lost 4 bases, J lost 3 bases, and 6 bases stayed unmatched. The CDR3 length is 14 residues. CDR3 coding DNA: TGCGCCAGCAGTGTTCAGGGGGTGCTCTACGAGCAGTACTTC. Translation: CASSVQGVLYEQYF.

Many counts were recorded for this clonotype. The CDR3 region has the DNA TGCAGTGCTAGGAGAGACAGTTCCACCGGGGAGCTGTTTTTT. Protein product: CSARRDSSTGELFF. The chain carries TRBV20-1 and TRBJ2-2, with TRBD1 as a possible D gene (5 bases). The CDR3 totals 14 residues. The germline CDR1 and CDR2 sequences are DFQATT and SNEGSKA (reference sequence). The ends were cut back, 3 bases at V and 4 bases at J, with 12 bases in the middle.

A few counts support this clonotype. The chain uses TRBV7-6 and TRBJ1-4; D is undetermined. From germline, CDR1 is SGHVS and CDR2 FNYEAQ. Trimming stripped 2 bases from V and 7 bases from J, with 11 bases between. The CDR3 runs 14 residues. The CDR3 protein is CASSLQGFGEKLFF. The CDR3 coding sequence is TGTGCCAGCAGCTTACAAGGGTTTGGTGAAAAACTGTTTTTT.

This sequence joins TRBV6-6 and TRBJ2-7; no reliable D call. The V end was cut by 2 bases, the J end by 5 bases, with 10 bases between. CDR1 is MNHNY and CDR2 is SVGAGI in the germline V gene (reference sequence). This CDR3 has 13 residues. The CDR3 is CASSYDPTDEQYF. The CDR3 DNA follows: TGTGCCAGCAGTTACGACCCTACGGACGAGCAGTACTTC.

In this sample, this clonotype turned up many times. This chain uses TRBV27 with TRBJ1-5; D ambiguous. In germline, CDR1 is MNHEY, CDR2 SMNVEV (reference sequence). The germline V and J ends were trimmed by 4 bases and 6 bases, with 10 bases remaining between them. The CDR3 consists of 13 residues. CDR3 in DNA: TGTGCCAGCAGTTCCCTGGTAGGTCAGCCCCAGCATTTT. Translated, it gives CASSSLVGQPQHF.

Details on this clonotype: With a much larger clone just one base away, this may be a read error. This chain uses TRBV7-9 with TRBJ2-2; D gene ambiguous. V was clipped by 5 bases and J by 6 bases, with 22 bases between them. Germline V lookup: CDR1 SEHNR, CDR2 FQNEAQ (reference sequence). The CDR3 sequence is 17 residues long. The CDR3 loop is CASSPLGGYLNPGELFF. CDR3 coding DNA: TGTGCCAGCAGCCCCCTGGGCGGATACCTTAACCCCGGGGAGCTGTTTTTT.

This clonotype was picked up a small number of times. J is TRBJ2-1 and V is TRBV5-6; TRBD1 matches 9 bases. V dropped 3 bases and J dropped 7; count of bases not matched to a gene: 5. CDR1 is SGHDT and CDR2 is YYEEEE in the germline V gene. The CDR3 loop spans 14 amino acids. CDR3 loop: CASSWTGDLNEQFF. DNA for the CDR3: TGTGCCAGCAGCTGGACAGGGGACTTAAATGAGCAGTTCTTC.

This clonotype was detected a few times. The rearrangement links TRBV6-5 to TRBJ2-1; D is ambiguous. Per the germline V gene, CDR1 is MNHEY and CDR2 is SVGAGI. The length of the CDR3 is 16 residues. V lost 5 bases and J 0 bases, leaving 14 bases between the germline ends. The CDR3 bases are TGTGCCAGCAGTGAAGCTCACGCGAGCTCCTACAATGAGCAGTTCTTC. Its protein is CASSEAHASSYNEQFF.

This clonotype was counted many times. V gene TRBV6-5 combines with J gene TRBJ2-5, with D possibly TRBD2 on 6 matching bases. The ends were cut back, 0 bases at V and 5 bases at J, with 13 bases in the middle. This CDR3 region has 15 residues. Germline CDR1 and CDR2: MNHEY and SVGAGI. CDR3 amino acids: CASSYSDGSGETQYF. CDR3 nucleotides: TGTGCCAGCAGTTACTCGGACGGGAGTGGGGAGACCCAGTACTTC.

As to this clonotype: A much larger clone lies a single base off, so this may be a read error. The rearrangement joins TRBV6-6 to TRBJ2-7, with TRBD1 identical over 9 bases. CDR1 and CDR2 (germline): MNHNY, SVGAGI (reference sequence). The CDR3 sequence is 15 residues long. The CDR3 loop reads CASSYSTGGDYEKYF. Written as DNA, the CDR3 is TGTGCCAGCAGTTACTCGACAGGGGGTGATTACGAGAAGTACTTC.